This T cell receptor beta chain emerged from a study of T cell changes during pregnancy in multiple sclerosis. This CDR3 comprises 17 residues. With V trimmed by 1 base and J by 5 bases, 12 bases remained unmatched. The germline V gene encodes CDR1 MDHEN and CDR2 SYDVKM. Assay: immunoSEQ multiplex PCR; the TCRdb copy retains only in-frame clones and omits some. The table records 74,000 or so clones, around nine tenths of them present only once. The V gene is TRBV28, the J gene TRBJ1-2, with 8 nucleotides matching TRBD1. This TCR was sampled from a female donor with multiple sclerosis, enrolled in a pregnancy study. Material: CD4+ T cells from peripheral blood mononuclear cells, obtained before pregnancy. The CDR3: CASSLSGGAPKLYGYTF. The CDR3 nucleotides read TGTGCCAGCAGTTTATCAGGGGGCGCCCCCAAGTTATATGGCTACACCTTC.